Below, 19 T cell receptor beta chains from the same sample are listed, as sequenced in a study of control samples from healthy donors and cancer patients. Generated by immunoSEQ multiplex PCR, the TCRdb table keeps only in-frame clones and is missing some. In the table there are around 110,000 clones, about 93% of which are singletons. Sequences were obtained from blood. The receptors derive from a man aged 25-45 years in good health.

The rearrangement links TRBV5-1 to TRBJ2-3, with D possibly being TRBD1 (5 bases). Trimming stripped 3 bases from V and 5 bases from J, with 10 bases between. The CDR3 is 13 residues long. The V gene's germline CDR1 is SGHRS and CDR2 YFSETQ. The CDR3: CASSSEGEDTQYF. The CDR3 coding sequence is TGCGCCAGCAGCTCGGAAGGGGAAGATACGCAGTATTTT.

On this clone: One end of the junction fails to match germline, which may point to a read error. The V gene is TRBV10-1, the J gene TRBJ2-3; a possible D gene is TRBD2 (8 bases). CDR1 WNHNN and CDR2 SYGVQD come from the germline V gene (reference sequence). The CDR3 contains 18 residues. CDR3 residues: CARRGSRRGGLSTDTQYF. The CDR3 region has the DNA TGCGCCCGCAGGGGGAGCCGACGGGGGGGGCTGAGCACAGATACGCAGTATTTT.

This rearrangement joins TRBV27 to TRBJ2-7; D ambiguous. Germline-derived CDR1 and CDR2 are MNHEY and SMNVEV (reference sequence). Trimming left V 5 bases short and J 2 bases short, with 10 bases between. The CDR3 extends over 13 amino acids. The CDR3 bases are TGTGCCAGCAGTCCGGACGGAGCCTACGAGCAGTACGTC. Protein product: CASSPDGAYEQYV.

This chain links TRBV19 with TRBJ1-2; D unclear. Germline-derived CDR1 and CDR2 are LNHDA and SQIVND (reference sequence). CDR3 length: 15 amino acids. With 1 base removed from V and 2 bases from J, the gap between germline ends came to 11 bases. CDR3 amino acids: CASSIVVHSNYGYTF. The CDR3 nucleotides are TGTGCCAGTAGTATAGTGGTACACTCAAACTATGGCTACACCTTC. The complete variable domain, with remaining parts taken from reference TRBV19 and TRBJ1-2, reads DGGITQSPKYLFRKEGQNVTLSCEQNLNHDAMYWYRQDPGQGLRLIYYSQIVNDFQKGDIAEGYSVSREKKESFPLTVTSAQKNPTAFYLCASSIVVHSNYGYTFGSGTRLTVV.

About this clone itself: This same CDR3 is encoded by further DNA sequences in the sample. The chain links TRBV19 to TRBJ1-5; D call uncertain. CDR1 and CDR2 (germline): LNHDA, SQIVND (reference sequence). Deletions cut 2 bases from V and 7 bases from J, with 12 bases between. The CDR3 spans 14 residues. CDR3 protein: CASSIRFGGQPQHF. CDR3 sequence (DNA): TGTGCCAGTAGTATAAGATTCGGCGGGCAGCCCCAGCATTTT.

The V gene is TRBV24-1, the J gene TRBJ2-2, with TRBD2 identical over 10 bases. With 0 bases clipped from V and 5 bases from J, the junction kept 8 bases outside the gene matches. This CDR3 spans 18 amino acids. In germline, CDR1 is KGHDR, CDR2 SFDVKD. CDR3 amino acids: CATSDLLYERGGTGELFF. In DNA, the CDR3 is TGTGCCACCAGTGATTTGTTGTATGAGCGGGGGGGTACCGGGGAGCTGTTTTTT.

V and J are TRBV9 and TRBJ1-5; possibly TRBD1 for D (5 bases). This CDR3 comprises 15 residues. Germline loops: CDR1 SGDLS, CDR2 YYNGEE. Trimming pared 6 bases from V and 1 base from J, leaving 14 bases between. CDR3 coding DNA: TGTGCCAGCACCCCCGGGGGTTCAAGCAATCAGCCCCAGCATTTT. Protein sequence: CASTPGGSSNQPQHF.

CDR3 in amino acids: CASSPYSAGAFDNSPLHF. CDR3 nucleotides: TGTGCCAGCTCACCCTATTCGGCAGGGGCCTTCGATAATTCACCCCTCCACTTT. The V gene is TRBV18, the J gene TRBJ1-6; tentative D call: TRBD1 (6 bases). Germline V gene sequence: CDR1 KGHSH, CDR2 LQKENI. Trimming removed 3 bases from V and 5 bases from J, with 20 bases in between. The CDR3 totals 18 residues.

The chain couples TRBV7-8 to TRBJ1-2; 7 bases agree with TRBD1. V lost 2 bases and J lost 1; bases outside the gene matches: 7. The CDR3 is 16 amino acids. The germline V gene encodes CDR1 SGHVS and CDR2 FQNEAQ. This CDR3 is CASSLKGTAVNYGYTF. For the CDR3, the DNA is TGTGCCAGCAGCTTAAAGGGGACAGCCGTTAACTATGGCTACACCTTC.

V and J are TRBV24-1 and TRBJ2-1; TRBD2 is a possible D gene (6 bases). CDR1 is KGHDR and CDR2 is SFDVKD in the germline V gene. Trimming removed 0 bases from V and 9 bases from J, with 23 bases in between. This CDR3 has 18 amino acids. The CDR3 here is CATSDLRGNRAGDGEQFF. The CDR3 DNA reads as TGTGCCACCAGTGATTTGCGGGGGAATCGGGCTGGGGACGGTGAGCAGTTCTTC.

This clone showed up just once. The gene calls are TRBV10-3 and TRBJ2-3, with 11 bases fitting TRBD2. The CDR3 contains 16 residues. Germline CDR1 reads ENHRY; CDR2 reads SYGVKD. V was pared by 6 bases and J by 5 bases, with 10 bases of the junction left unmatched. This chain's CDR3 is CAISISGGASKDTQYF. CDR3 in DNA: TGTGCCATCAGCATTAGCGGGGGGGCCTCGAAAGATACGCAGTATTTT.

The chain links TRBV11-2 to TRBJ2-7; D possibly corresponds to TRBD1 (6 bases). V gave up 1 base and J gave up 7 bases, with 8 bases separating them. CDR3 length: 12 amino acids. CDR1 is SGHAT, CDR2 FQNNGV, per germline. Here the CDR3 DNA reads TGTGCCAGCAGCTTAGGAGGGGGTGAGCAGTACTTC. Its protein is CASSLGGGEQYF.

V gene TRBV19 combines with J gene TRBJ2-7; 11 nucleotides match TRBD1. Per the germline V gene, CDR1 is LNHDA and CDR2 is SQIVND (reference sequence). This CDR3 contains 17 residues. Germline trimming cut 4 bases from V and 0 bases from J; bases unmatched to any gene: 8. The CDR3 loop is CASSRGIGTGGSYEQYF. The DNA of the CDR3 is TGTGCCAGTAGTAGGGGCATCGGGACAGGGGGCTCCTACGAGCAGTACTTC.

This CDR3 is CASSRVQGGGPENTEAFF. The DNA for the CDR3 is TGCGCCAGCAGCCGAGTACAGGGGGGCGGTCCGGAGAACACTGAAGCTTTCTTT. The chain joins TRBV4-1 to TRBJ1-1; TRBD1 matches at 8 bases. The CDR3 has 18 amino acids. After removal of 4 bases from V and 1 base from J, the junction contained 14 bases not matched to a gene. From germline, CDR1 is MGHRA and CDR2 YSYEKL.

The genes are TRBV27 and TRBJ1-2; TRBD1 agrees at 12 bases. With V trimmed by 5 bases and J by 8 bases, 9 bases remained unmatched. The CDR3 covers 15 residues. Germline CDR1 is MNHEY and CDR2 is SMNVEV (reference sequence). CDR3 in amino acids: CASSPSGTGGGGYTF. In nucleotides, the CDR3 is TGTGCCAGCAGTCCATCCGGGACAGGGGGCGGAGGCTACACCTTC.

V usage is TRBV7-4 and J usage is TRBJ1-1; a possible D gene is TRBD1 (5 bases). V dropped 5 bases and J dropped 5 bases, with 21 bases sitting between them. Germline assignment: CDR1 SGHVT and CDR2 SQSDAQ. The CDR3 totals 16 residues. CDR3 DNA sequence: TGTGCCAGCAGCCTTCTTGGGCGGGGGGAACGTACTGAAGCTTTCTTT. Amino acids: CASSLLGRGERTEAFF.

V is TRBV6-4 and J is TRBJ1-1; 7 bases align to TRBD1. The CDR3 loop spans 13 amino acids. CDR1 and CDR2 (germline): MRHNA, SNTAGT. V was clipped by 4 bases and J by 4 bases; unmatched bases: 3. CDR3 nucleotides: TGTGCCAGCAGTGGACAGGGTATCACTGAAGCTTTCTTT. This sequence encodes CASSGQGITEAFF.

The V call is TRBV6-1, the J call TRBJ2-3; D is perhaps TRBD2 (5 bases). Germline lookup yields CDR1 MNHNS and CDR2 SASEGT. The CDR3 length is 17 residues. Between the trimmed V and J ends, which lost 0 bases and 5 bases, there was a span of 18 bases. Here the CDR3 reads CASSEAPLVVSLDTQYF. In DNA, the CDR3 is TGTGCCAGCAGTGAAGCCCCACTAGTAGTATCGCTAGATACGCAGTATTTT.

The rearrangement joins TRBV7-9 to TRBJ1-5; D is possibly TRBD1 (5 bases). Germline V gene data show CDR1 as SEHNR and CDR2 as FQNEAQ (reference sequence). Trimming pared 8 bases from V and 4 bases from J, leaving 18 bases between. The CDR3 sequence is 15 residues long. The CDR3 protein is CASSIGPGGNQPQHF. The CDR3 DNA reads TGTGCCAGCTCCATCGGGCCGGGGGGGAATCAGCCCCAGCATTTT.